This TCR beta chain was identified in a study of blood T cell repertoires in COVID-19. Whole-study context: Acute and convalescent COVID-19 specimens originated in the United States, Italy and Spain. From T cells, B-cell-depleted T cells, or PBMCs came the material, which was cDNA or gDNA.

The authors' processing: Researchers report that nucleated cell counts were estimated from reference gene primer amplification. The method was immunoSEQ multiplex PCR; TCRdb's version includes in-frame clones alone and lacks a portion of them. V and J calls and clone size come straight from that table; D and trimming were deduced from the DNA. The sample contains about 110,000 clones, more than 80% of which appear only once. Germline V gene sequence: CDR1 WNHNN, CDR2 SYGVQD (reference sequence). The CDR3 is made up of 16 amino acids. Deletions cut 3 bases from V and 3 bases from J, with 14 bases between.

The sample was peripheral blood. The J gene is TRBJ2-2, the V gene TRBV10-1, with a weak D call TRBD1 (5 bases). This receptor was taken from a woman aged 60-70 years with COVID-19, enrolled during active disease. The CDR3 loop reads CASSEAVRVDTGELFF. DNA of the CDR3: TGCGCCAGCAGTGAAGCAGTCAGGGTGGACACCGGGGAGCTGTTTTTT.